The clone carrying this T cell receptor beta chain was observed a few times. A much bigger clone sits one base away, suggesting this may be a read error. Arm-PCR with iRepertoire HTBI primers amplified the CDR3 regions for these TCR beta libraries. Each CDR3 protein gets one entry after TCRdb re-called the multiplex PCR reads with MiXCR. Of about 240,000 distinct CDR3 sequences in the sample, just over 20% were seen once. These data belong to a study of regulatory T cells in long-lasting Graves disease. Noted time point: newly diagnosed GD, antithyroid drugs for less than 3 months. Isolated PBMC RNA provided the starting material for the TCR library. V gave up 2 bases and J gave up 4 bases, with 12 bases separating them. The CDR3 spans 14 residues. The germline V gene encodes CDR1 MNHEY and CDR2 SMNVEV (reference sequence).

The material was peripheral blood mononuclear cells (PBMCs), obtained at new diagnosis, from a patient treated with antithyroid drugs. This TCR derives from a female donor with Graves disease. The V call is TRBV27, the J call TRBJ2-7, with D unclear. The CDR3 DNA reads as TGTGCCAGCAGTTTAGGAGACGGTCGATACGAGCAGTACTTC. Its protein is CASSLGDGRYEQYF.